These T cell receptor beta chains were read from a single sample in a study of the immune and genomic landscape of osteosarcoma. Sequencing used immunoSEQ multiplex PCR; TCRdb keeps in-frame clones, though not all of them. The profile covers some 4,400 clones, with around two thirds appearing a single time and approximately 15% taken by the ten largest. The sequenced material came from osteosarcoma tumor tissue from the femur. These receptors all stem from a human donor with osteosarcoma. Both conserved end residues are part of each CDR3.

CDR3 protein	V gene	J gene
CASSTGPRLSGANVLTF	TRBV5-4	TRBJ2-6
CASSLDGSSYNEQFF	TRBV11-3	TRBJ2-1
CASKTGRDYYQPQHF	TRBV6-5	TRBJ1-5
CASSQTKYRAGNTIYF	TRBV4-3	TRBJ1-3
CASSPARWAGELFF	TRBV11-3	TRBJ2-2
CAWDSSSRQYF	TRBV30	TRBJ2-7
CASSESSGVRGETQYF	TRBV2	TRBJ2-5
CASSENIQGDFSQPQHF	TRBV6-1	TRBJ1-5
CASSLSGQGREQYF	TRBV18	TRBJ2-7
CASSNSRGHVETQYF	TRBV19	TRBJ2-5
CASEGVTSDDYGYTF	TRBV19	TRBJ1-2
CAIILQGALGYGYTF	TRBV7-9	TRBJ1-2
CASSFEGLAGGPGFF	TRBV7-9	TRBJ2-1
CASSQGLGYNEQFF	TRBV4-1	TRBJ2-1
CASRPGGPWQYF	TRBV28	TRBJ2-7
CASSFLGGGTEAFF	TRBV7-3	TRBJ1-1
CASSLAGGPSDTQYF	TRBV7-8	TRBJ2-3
CASRELQGGNTEAFF	TRBV7-7	TRBJ1-1
CASSISEGDRGVYEQFF	TRBV19	TRBJ2-1
CATTGENTEAFF	TRBV21-1	TRBJ1-1
CASTGGQGGGEKHF	TRBV7-8	TRBJ1-5
CSVADRFGGYTF	TRBV29-1	TRBJ1-2
CAISGASGSLYEQYF	TRBV10-3	TRBJ2-7
CASSVGLAGKYNEQFF	TRBV9	TRBJ2-1
CASSPTSGMQETQYF	TRBV4-1	TRBJ2-5
CASSQATGTSFTEQFF	TRBV4-1	TRBJ2-1
CASSQKPRTGPEAFF	TRBV4-3	TRBJ1-1
CASNPAGRYEQYF	TRBV28	TRBJ2-7
CATSSGTGGKYEQYF	TRBV15	TRBJ2-7
CASKRTSGSNNEQFF	TRBV6-1	TRBJ2-1
CASSLGQRSAETQYF	TRBV5-1	TRBJ2-5
CATSRALFEQGGNYGYTF	TRBV15	TRBJ1-2
CASSVGTYNEQFF	TRBV19	TRBJ2-1
CASSFMGIGQETQYF	TRBV5-4	TRBJ2-5
CASSSGQDLSYEQYF	TRBV4-2	TRBJ2-7
CASRRDTEAFF	TRBV6-5	TRBJ1-1
CASSEGRMGPNSGNTIYF	TRBV9	TRBJ1-3
CASSQITGELFF	TRBV7-3	TRBJ2-2
CASSKRYGYTF	TRBV28	TRBJ1-2
CASSDQGGDLVTETQYF	TRBV19	TRBJ2-5
CASSWGQGHEQFF	TRBV7-9	TRBJ2-1
CASSLETGAGELFF	TRBV11-1	TRBJ2-2
CASSIATSDVYEQFF	TRBV19	TRBJ2-1
CASSSDSGRVPYNEQFF	TRBV27	TRBJ2-1
CASSQDVGQPQHF	TRBV4-3	TRBJ1-5
CASSRTGGRETQYF	TRBV28	TRBJ2-5
CASSPTGGIRGKLFF	TRBV27	TRBJ1-4
CASSQRQTGTGNGYTF	TRBV5-8	TRBJ1-2
CASSLYGLRTDTQYF	TRBV5-6	TRBJ2-3
CASRTSPGTRGEGGTF	TRBV7-2	TRBJ2-6
CASSLVAGGTYEQYF	TRBV7-2	-
CASSWTVENTEAFF	TRBV19	TRBJ1-1
CASSLVGRGLFVDIQYF	TRBV11-2	TRBJ2-4
CASSYHGQNYGYTF	TRBV25-1	TRBJ1-2